The clone carrying this T cell receptor (beta chain) showed up just a few times. The antigen is unknown. This sample was taken from a study of early T cells in non-severe SARS-CoV-2 infection. Study-wide findings and caveats: Matching results from VDJdb favored anti-spike CD8 responses, leaving private and CD4 specificities undetected.

The TCR library protocol was used to attach unique molecular identifiers. These identifiers were attached to individual cDNA molecules. Via MiXCR, TCRdb re-called the 5' RACE reads, giving one row per CDR3 protein. The data contain more than 60,000 distinct CDR3 sequences, around 12% of them seen just once; the ten biggest clones take up over 1%. The material was whole blood, obtained at baseline. The TCR originated in an adult who was a healthcare worker with PCR-confirmed SARS-CoV-2 infection or an uninfected control (not recorded which). The donor label of this sample is uncertain.

The CDR3 is CASSRRGYTEAFF. CDR3 bases: TGTGCCAGCAGCAGAAGGGGGTACACTGAAGCTTTCTTT. The rearrangement links TRBV27 to TRBJ1-1; TRBD1 might be the D (6 bases). Germline V gene lookup returns CDR1 MNHEY and CDR2 SMNVEV (reference sequence). Trimming cost V 6 bases and J 3 bases, with 11 bases left between them. The CDR3 loop spans 13 amino acids.